Listed here is a single T cell receptor beta chain. Enrollment of patients from Seattle took place during active infection, with longitudinal follow-up. The data originate from a study of blood T cell repertoires in COVID-19. For the study at large: Specimens from acute and convalescent COVID-19 originated in the United States, Italy and Spain.

The germline gives CDR1 PRHDT, CDR2 FYEKMQ (reference sequence). The ends lost 5 bases at V and 0 bases at J; junction bases unmatched: 10. This CDR3 is 19 amino acids long. In the original processing: Estimated nucleated cell counts came from reference gene primer amplification. Libraries were prepared by immunoSEQ multiplex PCR; TCRdb keeps only in-frame clonotypes and omits some of them. V and J calls and clone size are those listed in that table; D and trimming were worked out from the DNA. The sample lists over 85,000 clones; about 87% were seen once. The receptor's source is a human donor with COVID-19, enrolled during active disease. The donor label of this sample is uncertain. V usage is TRBV13 and J usage is TRBJ2-3; TRBD2 matches 14 bases. Sequencing was carried out using peripheral blood. The CDR3 bases are TGTGCCAGCAGCACCGTACCCGGGACTAGCGGGAGTAGCACAGATACGCAGTATTTT. Translated: CASSTVPGTSGSSTDTQYF.